What follows is one T cell receptor beta chain and its context. Its antigen is not known. Read sequence stops 3 residues before the CDR3 end, and the germline J gene provides the missing end. All donors had a single incident cervical HPV16 infection, not prevalent. The repertoire was sequenced with immunoSEQ multiplex PCR; TCRdb's copy has only in-frame clones and lacks some. The sample includes fewer than 35,000 clones. This record belongs to a study of T cells in women clearing cervical HPV infection. Study summary: Case blood was drawn when the lesion was first found; control blood after infection became undetectable.

The CDR3 length is 16 residues. Trimming took 6 bases from V and 0 from J, leaving 17 bases between them. Germline V lookup: CDR1 MNHEY, CDR2 SVGEGT. Findings and caveats of the study: CIN3+ cases had significantly higher TCR richness than controls; evenness did not differ. TRBV6-7 relative abundance averaged 0.11% in cases and 0.15% to 0.2% in controls.

The V call is TRBV6-2 or TRBV6-3, the J call TRBJ2-5; tentative D call: TRBD1 (6 bases). The sequencing sample was made of blood buffy coat. The sequence was obtained from a woman between 18 and 69 years old with a cervical HPV16 infection that either progressed to CIN3+ or cleared (not recorded which). The CDR3 spells CASRPRGRAYQETQYF. The covered CDR3 bases are TGTGCCAGCAGACCCAGGGGCCGAGCGTACCAAGAGACC.